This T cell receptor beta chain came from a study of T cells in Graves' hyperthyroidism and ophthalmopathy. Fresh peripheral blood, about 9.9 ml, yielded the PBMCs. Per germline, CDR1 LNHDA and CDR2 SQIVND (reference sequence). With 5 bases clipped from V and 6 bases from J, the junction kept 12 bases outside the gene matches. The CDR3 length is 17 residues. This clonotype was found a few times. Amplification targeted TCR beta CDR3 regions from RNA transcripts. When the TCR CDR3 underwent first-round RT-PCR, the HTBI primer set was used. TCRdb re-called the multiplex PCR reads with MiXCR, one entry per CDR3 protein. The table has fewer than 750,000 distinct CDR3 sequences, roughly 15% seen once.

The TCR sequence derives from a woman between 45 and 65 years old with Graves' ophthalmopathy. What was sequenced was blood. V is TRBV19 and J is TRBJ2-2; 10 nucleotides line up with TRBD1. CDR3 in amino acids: CASSFTPGTGVAGELFF. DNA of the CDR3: TGTGCCAGTAGTTTCACTCCCGGGACAGGGGTTGCCGGGGAGCTGTTTTTT.